The rows below give T cell receptor beta chains drawn from one sample of a study of T cells in Graves' hyperthyroidism and ophthalmopathy. TCRdb reprocessed the multiplex PCR reads via MiXCR and lists one record per CDR3 protein. The table records under 700,000 distinct CDR3 sequences, 40% to 55% of them present only once. Sequences were obtained from peripheral blood or thyroid tissue (not recorded which). The origin of the receptors is a woman in her late teens or twenties with Graves' hyperthyroidism. Both conserved end residues are part of each CDR3. D genes are given only for firm matches. Size is stated for part of the rows, as once, few or many counts, or as a class when the clone is expanded.

j_call clone_size v_call d_call cdr3_aa cdr3_nt
TRBJ1-4 - TRBV15 - CATSRGGWTNEKLFF TGTGCCACCAGCAGAGGGGGGTGGACTAATGAAAAACTGTTTTTT
TRBJ2-7 - TRBV5-1 - CASSLDPSSSYEQYF TGCGCCAGCAGCCTGGACCCGAGTTCATCCTACGAGCAGTACTTC
TRBJ2-7 - TRBV20-1 - CSARIRGVGEQYF TGCAGTGCTAGAATTCGGGGAGTTGGCGAGCAGTACTTC
TRBJ2-2 - TRBV19 - CASRRVANTGELFF TGTGCCAGTAGACGAGTCGCGAACACCGGGGAGCTGTTTTTT
TRBJ2-7 - TRBV20-1 TRBD2 CSVPSGRAVPYEQYF TGCAGTGTACCGAGCGGGAGGGCCGTCCCCTACGAGCAGTACTTC
TRBJ1-1 - TRBV29-1 TRBD1 CSVEHTGGHTTFF TGCAGCGTTGAGCATACAGGGGGGCACACTACTTTCTTT
TRBJ1-1 few TRBV7-9 TRBD1 CASRVDRGTEAFF TGTGCCAGCAGGGTGGACAGGGGGACTGAAGCTTTCTTT
TRBJ2-7 - TRBV6-1 - CASSRPGGEQYF TGTGCCAGCAGCAGACCGGGTGGGGAGCAGTACTTC
TRBJ1-5 many TRBV15 - CATSRDRGLGQPQHF TGTGCCACCAGCAGAGATCGGGGTCTGGGTCAGCCCCAGCATTTT
TRBJ1-2 many TRBV24-1 - CATRPTGVDDYTF TGTGCCACTCGACCAACCGGAGTGGACGACTACACCTTC
TRBJ2-7 few TRBV5-1 - CASSVDTGTEQYF TGCGCCAGCAGCGTGGACACAGGGACTGAGCAGTACTTC
TRBJ2-7 - TRBV20-1 TRBD2 CSARGLAENYYEQYF TGCAGTGCTAGAGGACTAGCGGAGAACTACTACGAGCAGTACTTC
TRBJ1-6 few TRBV7-9 - CASSLADRLFLSWNSPLHF TGTGCCAGCAGTCTTGCTGACAGGTTATTCCTCTCTTGGAATTCACCCCTCCACTTT
TRBJ2-7 - TRBV7-2 TRBD2 CASSLARFWTSGRTEQYF TGTGCCAGCAGCTTAGCGCGATTCTGGACTAGCGGGAGAACTGAGCAGTACTTC
TRBJ1-5 - TRBV2 - CASRQDSSGAQHF TGTGCCAGCAGACAGGACTCCTCGGGGGCCCAGCATTTT
TRBJ2-7 once TRBV20-1 - CSARSGVGMPYEQYF TGCAGTGCTAGAAGTGGAGTGGGAATGCCCTACGAGCAGTACTTC
TRBJ2-5 - TRBV20-1 - CSARDIGAGNRQETQYF TGCAGTGCTAGAGATATCGGTGCAGGGAACCGACAAGAGACCCAGTACTTC
TRBJ2-6 once TRBV20-1 TRBD2 CSASGGRARGANVLTF TGCAGTGCTAGCGGCGGGAGGGCCCGTGGGGCCAACGTCCTGACTTTC
TRBJ1-1 - TRBV20-1 - CSVGIDRANTEAFF TGCAGTGTGGGTATCGACAGAGCAAACACTGAAGCTTTCTTT
TRBJ1-1 - TRBV2 - CASSPSGFPSEAFF TGTGCCAGCAGTCCATCAGGCTTTCCCTCTGAAGCTTTCTTT
TRBJ2-2 - TRBV5-5 - CASSLEVSGTGELFF TGCGCCAGCAGCTTGGAAGTGAGCGGTACCGGGGAGCTGTTTTTT
TRBJ1-5 few TRBV19 - CASSWSGREYQPQHF TGTGCCAGTAGTTGGTCAGGGCGGGAGTATCAGCCCCAGCATTTT